A selection of T cell receptor beta chains follows, all from one sample in a study of patients and donors after allogeneic stem cell transplantation. One entry per CDR3 protein results from TCRdb running MiXCR on the RT-PCR reads. The table records about 960,000 distinct CDR3 sequences, approximately 19% of them present only once. The sequencing sample was made of blood, either unsorted or a sorted T cell fraction (not recorded which). The receptor set was obtained from a human donor who was either an allogeneic HSCT recipient or a stem cell or donor lymphocyte infusion donor (not recorded which). It is not recorded whose cells these are; they may come from a transplant donor. Both conserved end residues are part of each CDR3. D genes are given only for firm matches. A row's size may be missing; if present it is once, few, many or a size class.

v_gene	d_gene	abundance	j_gene	CDR3nt	CDR3aa
TRBV7-2	TRBD2	few	TRBJ2-1	TGTGCCAGCAGCTTAGCGTCAGGGCGGGGGGCCTACAATGAGCAGTTCTTC	CASSLASGRGAYNEQFF
TRBV11-1	TRBD2	few	TRBJ2-6	TGTGCCAGCAGCTTAGAACCAGGCGGGGGACGCGGGGCCAACGTCCTGACTTTC	CASSLEPGGGRGANVLTF
TRBV25-1	-	few	TRBJ1-2	TGTGCCAGCAGTGGTACGGGGGCCGTCTATGGCTACACCTTC	CASSGTGAVYGYTF
TRBV29-1	-	few	TRBJ2-5	TGCAGCGTTGACTGGGCGTGGGAGACCCAGTACTTC	CSVDWAWETQYF
TRBV12-3/TRBV12-4	-	many	TRBJ1-1	TGTGCCAGCAGCCAATACAGGGATGATGAAGCTTTCTTT	CASSQYRDDEAFF
TRBV29-1	-	many	TRBJ2-7	TGCAGCGTTGAAGGCCCACCGGGGAGTAAGGACGAGCAGTACTTC	CSVEGPPGSKDEQYF
TRBV6-1	TRBD2	-	TRBJ2-3	TGTGCCAGCACTCAACTAGCGGCCCCTTTGGATACGCAGTATTTT	CASTQLAAPLDTQYF
TRBV5-1	TRBD2	-	TRBJ2-1	TGCGCCAGCAGTTGGGGACTAGCGGGTCGCAATGAGCAGTTCTTC	CASSWGLAGRNEQFF
TRBV5-1	TRBD1	-	TRBJ1-1	TGCGCCAGCAGCTCAAGATACGACAGGGGGCGAACCAACACTGAAGCTTTCTTT	CASSSRYDRGRTNTEAFF
TRBV25-1	-	-	TRBJ1-1	TGTGCCAGCAGTGGGTCAAAAGAAGCTTTCTTT	CASSGSKEAFF
TRBV6-1	-	few	TRBJ1-2	TGTGCCAGCACCCCGGGGGGGTCTATGGGCTACACCTTC	CASTPGGSMGYTF
TRBV12-5	TRBD2	few	TRBJ2-1	TGTGCTAGTGGTCCGGGACTAGCGGGGGGTGGTGAGCAGTTCTTC	CASGPGLAGGGEQFF
TRBV4-2	TRBD2	-	TRBJ2-3	TGTGCCAGCAGTTCTTATGCGGGAGGGACAGATACGCAGTATTTT	CASSSYAGGTDTQYF
TRBV5-1	-	-	TRBJ1-2	TGCGCCAGCAGCCAGGAGGGGGGCAGGGACCTCTATGGCTACACCTTC	CASSQEGGRDLYGYTF
TRBV15	-	few	TRBJ2-3	TGTGCCACCAGCAGAGTAGCTAGGGTTGGCACAGATACGCAGTATTTT	CATSRVARVGTDTQYF
TRBV2	-	few	TRBJ2-7	TGTGCCAGCAGTGAATCAGGGCCCTCCTACGAGCAGTACTTC	CASSESGPSYEQYF
TRBV14	-	few	TRBJ1-1	TGTGCCAGCAGGCCACAAGTGAACACTGAAGCTTTCTTT	CASRPQVNTEAFF
TRBV29-1	TRBD2	few	TRBJ2-2	TGCAGCGTTAGAAGGACTAGCGGGAGTCGGAGCACCGGGGAGCTGTTTTTT	CSVRRTSGSRSTGELFF
TRBV27	-	-	TRBJ2-1	TGTGCCAGCAGGCCTTCGAGGTATAATGAGCAGTTCTTC	CASRPSRYNEQFF
TRBV27	TRBD2	-	TRBJ2-2	TGTGCCAGCAGTCCTCAGCGGGGTCTTACCGGGGAGCTGTTTTTT	CASSPQRGLTGELFF
TRBV12-3/TRBV12-4	TRBD1	-	TRBJ2-7	TGTGCCAGCAGTTCTGACAGGGGAATAAACGAGCAGTACTTC	CASSSDRGINEQYF
TRBV27	-	few	TRBJ1-6	TGTGCCAGCAGTTTATCAATCAATAATTCACCCCTCCACTTT	CASSLSINNSPLHF
TRBV4-2	-	few	TRBJ1-2	TGTGCCAGCAGCCAAGATTCAACAGGCGTCTATGGCTACACCTTC	CASSQDSTGVYGYTF
TRBV24-1	TRBD1	many	TRBJ1-2	TGTGCCACCAGTACGAGAGGACAGGGAAATAATGGCTACACCTTC	CATSTRGQGNNGYTF
TRBV30	-	-	TRBJ2-7	TGTGCCTGGATTGGGACGGGGACCTACGAGCAGTACTTC	CAWIGTGTYEQYF
TRBV20-1	TRBD1	-	TRBJ1-1	TGCAGTGCTCAGGGACAGCACACTGAAGCTTTCTTT	CSAQGQHTEAFF
TRBV29-1	-	few	TRBJ2-3	TGCAGCGTTGAAGATCGCGTGGGATCTAGCACAGATACGCAGTATTTT	CSVEDRVGSSTDTQYF
TRBV12-5	TRBD2	few	TRBJ2-5	TGTGCTAGTGACTCGACCGGCGCTAGCGGGCAAGAGACCCAGTACTTC	CASDSTGASGQETQYF
TRBV20-1	-	-	TRBJ1-1	TGCAGTGCTAGAGTTGGGGGGGTATACACTGAAGCTTTCTTT	CSARVGGVYTEAFF